A single T cell receptor (beta chain) is shown here with its context. Its antigen is unidentified. This entry belongs to a study of lymphopenia after photon versus proton radiotherapy. Study-wide results and caveats: Larger post-nadir TCR diversity loss correlated inversely with survival in deceased patients. After the lymphocyte nadir, photon-treated repertoires showed oligoclonal expansion, especially of CD8+ Temra cells.

The method was immunoSEQ multiplex PCR; TCRdb's version includes in-frame clones alone and lacks a portion of them. The sample consists of several thousand clones, under 90% of them appearing once. The V gene lost 3 bases and the J gene lost 6 bases, with 5 bases spanning the gap. Germline-derived CDR1 and CDR2 are PRHDT and FYEKMQ (reference sequence). The CDR3 is 12 amino acids. The sample in question was peripheral blood, obtained from a patient treated with photon-based radiotherapy. This chain links TRBV13 with TRBJ2-2; D remains ambiguous. The TCR originated in a man between 60 and 75 years old with cholangiocarcinoma. The CDR3 here is CASSFRSGELFF. For the CDR3, the DNA is TGTGCCAGCAGCTTCCGCTCCGGGGAGCTGTTTTTT.